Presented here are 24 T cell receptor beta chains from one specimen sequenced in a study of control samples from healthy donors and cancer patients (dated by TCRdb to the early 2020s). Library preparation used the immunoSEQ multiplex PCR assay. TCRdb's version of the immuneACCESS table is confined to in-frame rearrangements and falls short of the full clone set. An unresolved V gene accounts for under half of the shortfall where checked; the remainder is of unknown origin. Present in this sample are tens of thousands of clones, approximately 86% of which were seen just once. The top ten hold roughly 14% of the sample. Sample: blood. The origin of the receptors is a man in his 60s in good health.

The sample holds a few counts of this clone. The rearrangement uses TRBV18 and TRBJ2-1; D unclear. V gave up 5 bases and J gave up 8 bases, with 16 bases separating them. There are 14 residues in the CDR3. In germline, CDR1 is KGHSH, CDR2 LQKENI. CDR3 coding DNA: TGTGCCAGCTCAACCTACACTACGACGGATGAGCAGTTCTTC. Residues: CASSTYTTTDEQFF.

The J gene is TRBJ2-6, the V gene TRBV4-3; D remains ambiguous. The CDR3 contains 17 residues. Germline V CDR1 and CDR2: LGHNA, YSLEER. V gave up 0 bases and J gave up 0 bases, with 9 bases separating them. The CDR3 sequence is CASSQDPWHSGANVLTF. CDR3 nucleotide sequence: TGCGCCAGCAGCCAAGATCCCTGGCACTCTGGGGCCAACGTCCTGACTTTC.

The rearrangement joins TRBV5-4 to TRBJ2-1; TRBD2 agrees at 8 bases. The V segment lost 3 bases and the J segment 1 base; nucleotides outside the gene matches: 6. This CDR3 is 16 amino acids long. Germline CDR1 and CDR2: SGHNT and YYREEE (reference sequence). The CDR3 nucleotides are TGTGCCAGCAGCTCTACGACTAGCGTATCCTACAATGAGCAGTTCTTC. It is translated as CASSSTTSVSYNEQFF.

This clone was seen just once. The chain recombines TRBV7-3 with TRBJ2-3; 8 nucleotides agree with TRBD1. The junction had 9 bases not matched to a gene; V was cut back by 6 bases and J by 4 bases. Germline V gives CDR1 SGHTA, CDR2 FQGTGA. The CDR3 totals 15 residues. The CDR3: CASSYSGGLADTQYF. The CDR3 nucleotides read TGTGCCAGCAGTTACTCAGGGGGCCTAGCAGATACGCAGTATTTT.

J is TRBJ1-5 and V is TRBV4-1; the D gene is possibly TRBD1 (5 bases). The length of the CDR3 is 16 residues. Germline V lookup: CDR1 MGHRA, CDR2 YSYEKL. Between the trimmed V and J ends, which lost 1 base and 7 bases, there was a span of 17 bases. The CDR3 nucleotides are TGCGCCAGCAGCCAAGTGTTCAGGGAGAGAGGGCAGCCCCAGCATTTT. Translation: CASSQVFRERGQPQHF.

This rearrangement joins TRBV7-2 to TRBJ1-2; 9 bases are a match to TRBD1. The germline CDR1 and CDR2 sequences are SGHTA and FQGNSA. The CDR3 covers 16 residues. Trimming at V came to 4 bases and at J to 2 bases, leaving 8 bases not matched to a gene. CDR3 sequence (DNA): TGTGCCAGCAGCTCGTCCTCTGGGACAGGGAACTATGGCTACACCTTC. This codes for CASSSSSGTGNYGYTF.

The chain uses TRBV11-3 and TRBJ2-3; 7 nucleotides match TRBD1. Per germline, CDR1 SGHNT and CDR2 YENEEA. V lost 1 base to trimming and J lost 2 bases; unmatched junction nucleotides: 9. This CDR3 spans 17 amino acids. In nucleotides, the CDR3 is TGTGCCAGCAGCTTAGGGGAAACCGGGACAGCCACAGATACGCAGTATTTT. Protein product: CASSLGETGTATDTQYF.

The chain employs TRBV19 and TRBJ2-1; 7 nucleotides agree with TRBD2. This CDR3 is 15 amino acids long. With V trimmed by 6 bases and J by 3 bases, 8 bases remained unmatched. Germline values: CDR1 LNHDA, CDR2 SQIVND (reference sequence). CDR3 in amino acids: CASRTGVAGYNEQFF. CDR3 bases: TGTGCCAGTAGAACTGGGGTAGCGGGCTACAATGAGCAGTTCTTC. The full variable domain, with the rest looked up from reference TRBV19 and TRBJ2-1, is DGGITQSPKYLFRKEGQNVTLSCEQNLNHDAMYWYRQDPGQGLRLIYYSQIVNDFQKGDIAEGYSVSREKKESFPLTVTSAQKNPTAFYLCASRTGVAGYNEQFFGPGTRLTVL.

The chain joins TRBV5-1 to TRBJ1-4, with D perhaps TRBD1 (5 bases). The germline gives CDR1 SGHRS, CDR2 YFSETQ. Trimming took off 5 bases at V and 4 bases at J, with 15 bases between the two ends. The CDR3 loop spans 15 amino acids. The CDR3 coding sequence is TGCGCCAGCAGAGGGACGCCCTCCGATAATGAAAAACTGTTTTTT. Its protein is CASRGTPSDNEKLFF.

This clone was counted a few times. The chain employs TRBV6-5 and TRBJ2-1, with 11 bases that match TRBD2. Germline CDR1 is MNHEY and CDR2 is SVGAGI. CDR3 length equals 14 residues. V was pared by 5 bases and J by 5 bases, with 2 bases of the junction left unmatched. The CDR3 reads CASSIAGGNNEQFF. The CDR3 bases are TGTGCCAGCAGTATAGCGGGAGGGAACAATGAGCAGTTCTTC.

The CDR3 sequence is CASSPAGQGKRGYTF. DNA for the CDR3: TGTGCCAGCAGCCCTGCGGGGCAGGGGAAACGCGGCTACACCTTC. The chain combines TRBV5-5 with TRBJ1-2; possible D gene TRBD1, 6 bases. The CDR3 is 15 residues long. V shed 4 bases and J shed 8 bases, with 21 bases lying between them. The V gene's germline CDR1 is SGHKS and CDR2 YYEKEE (reference sequence).

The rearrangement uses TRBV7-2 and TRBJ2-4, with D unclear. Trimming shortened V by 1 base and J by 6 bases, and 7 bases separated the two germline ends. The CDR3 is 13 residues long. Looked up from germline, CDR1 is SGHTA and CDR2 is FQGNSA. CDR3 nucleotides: TGTGCCAGCAGCTTAGTTGACTTAAACATTCAGTACTTC. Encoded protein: CASSLVDLNIQYF.

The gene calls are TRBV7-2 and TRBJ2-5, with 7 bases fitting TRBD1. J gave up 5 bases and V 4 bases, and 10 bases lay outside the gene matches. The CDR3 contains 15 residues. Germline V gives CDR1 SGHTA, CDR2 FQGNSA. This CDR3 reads CASSYRTLGGETQYF. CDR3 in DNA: TGTGCCAGCAGCTATCGGACCTTAGGGGGCGAGACCCAGTACTTC.

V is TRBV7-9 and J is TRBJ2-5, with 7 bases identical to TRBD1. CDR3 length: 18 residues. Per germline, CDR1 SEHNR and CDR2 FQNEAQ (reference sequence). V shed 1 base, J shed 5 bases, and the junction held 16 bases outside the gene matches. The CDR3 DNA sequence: TGTGCCAGCAGCTTAGATGAGGGGGCCAGTGGAAGGAGGGAGACCCAGTACTTC. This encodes CASSLDEGASGRRETQYF. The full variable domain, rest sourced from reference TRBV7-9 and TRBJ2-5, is DTGVSQNPRHKITKRGQNVTFRCDPISEHNRLYWYRQTLGQGPEFLTYFQNEAQLEKSRLLSDRFSAERPKGSFSTLEIQRTEQGDSAMYLCASSLDEGASGRRETQYFGPGTRLLVL.

In DNA, the CDR3 is TGCGCCAGCTTTGAGGCTAGCGGGAGACTTGGGACCCAGTACTTC. This gives the protein CASFEASGRLGTQYF. The chain is built from TRBV5-1 and TRBJ2-5; 10 bases agree with TRBD2. The length of the CDR3 is 15 residues. Looked up from germline, CDR1 is SGHRS and CDR2 is YFSETQ. V lost 7 bases to trimming and J lost 7 bases; unmatched junction nucleotides: 13.

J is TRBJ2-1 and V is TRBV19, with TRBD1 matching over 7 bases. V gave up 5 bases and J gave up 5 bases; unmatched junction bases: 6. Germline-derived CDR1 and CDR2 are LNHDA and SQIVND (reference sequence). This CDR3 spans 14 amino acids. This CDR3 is CASSLTGIHNEQFF. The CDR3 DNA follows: TGTGCCAGTAGTCTGACAGGGATCCACAATGAGCAGTTCTTC.

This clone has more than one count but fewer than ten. The CDR3 loop is CASTISGGTGELFF. CDR3 bases: TGTGCCAGCACAATCTCTGGCGGCACCGGGGAGCTGTTTTTT. The chain carries TRBV3-1 (or the pseudogene TRBV3-2) and TRBJ2-2; no reliable D call. Germline V CDR1 and CDR2: LGHDT, YNNKEL (reference sequence). The CDR3 is made up of 14 amino acids. V was pared by 7 bases and J by 4 bases, with 13 bases between.

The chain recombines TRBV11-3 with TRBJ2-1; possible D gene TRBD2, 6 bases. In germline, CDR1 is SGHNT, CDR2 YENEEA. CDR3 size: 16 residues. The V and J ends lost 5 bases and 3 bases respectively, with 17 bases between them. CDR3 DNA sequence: TGTGCCAGCAGCCCAAGGGACTCCCGAGGCTACAATGAGCAGTTCTTC. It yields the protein CASSPRDSRGYNEQFF.

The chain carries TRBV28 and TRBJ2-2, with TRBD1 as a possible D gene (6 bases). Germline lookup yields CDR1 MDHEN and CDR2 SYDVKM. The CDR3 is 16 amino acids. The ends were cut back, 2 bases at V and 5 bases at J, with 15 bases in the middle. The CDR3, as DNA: TGTGCCAGCAGTTTAGTGGCACAGGGAAAGACCGGGGAGCTGTTTTTT. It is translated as CASSLVAQGKTGELFF.

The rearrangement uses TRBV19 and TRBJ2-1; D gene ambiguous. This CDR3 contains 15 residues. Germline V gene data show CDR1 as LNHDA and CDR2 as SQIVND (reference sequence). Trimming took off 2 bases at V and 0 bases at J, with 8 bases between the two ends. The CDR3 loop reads CASSIQRNSYNEQFF. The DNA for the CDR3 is TGTGCCAGTAGTATACAGAGAAACTCCTACAATGAGCAGTTCTTC.

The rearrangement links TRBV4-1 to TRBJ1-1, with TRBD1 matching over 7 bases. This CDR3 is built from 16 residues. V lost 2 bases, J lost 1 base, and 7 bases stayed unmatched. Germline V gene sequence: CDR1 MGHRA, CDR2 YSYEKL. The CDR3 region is CASSQYPGQTNTEAFF. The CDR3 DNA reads TGCGCCAGCAGCCAATACCCGGGACAGACGAACACTGAAGCTTTCTTT.

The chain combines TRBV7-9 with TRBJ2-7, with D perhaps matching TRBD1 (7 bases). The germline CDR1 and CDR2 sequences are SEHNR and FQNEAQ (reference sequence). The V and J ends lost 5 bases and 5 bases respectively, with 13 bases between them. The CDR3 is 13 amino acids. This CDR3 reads CASSRTGEDEQYF. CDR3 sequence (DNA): TGTGCCAGCAGCCGCACAGGGGAGGACGAGCAGTACTTC.

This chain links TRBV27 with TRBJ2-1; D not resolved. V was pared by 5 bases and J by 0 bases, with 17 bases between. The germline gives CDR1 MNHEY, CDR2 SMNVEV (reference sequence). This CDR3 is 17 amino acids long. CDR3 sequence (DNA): TGTGCCAGCAGTCCCGCCGGCTGGTGGAGCTCCTACAATGAGCAGTTCTTC. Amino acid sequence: CASSPAGWWSSYNEQFF.

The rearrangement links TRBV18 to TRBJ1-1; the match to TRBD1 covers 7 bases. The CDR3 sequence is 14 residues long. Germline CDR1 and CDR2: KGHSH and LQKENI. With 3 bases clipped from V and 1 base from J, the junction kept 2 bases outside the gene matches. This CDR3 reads CASSPQGENTEAFF. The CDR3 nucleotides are TGTGCCAGCTCACCTCAGGGGGAGAACACTGAAGCTTTCTTT.